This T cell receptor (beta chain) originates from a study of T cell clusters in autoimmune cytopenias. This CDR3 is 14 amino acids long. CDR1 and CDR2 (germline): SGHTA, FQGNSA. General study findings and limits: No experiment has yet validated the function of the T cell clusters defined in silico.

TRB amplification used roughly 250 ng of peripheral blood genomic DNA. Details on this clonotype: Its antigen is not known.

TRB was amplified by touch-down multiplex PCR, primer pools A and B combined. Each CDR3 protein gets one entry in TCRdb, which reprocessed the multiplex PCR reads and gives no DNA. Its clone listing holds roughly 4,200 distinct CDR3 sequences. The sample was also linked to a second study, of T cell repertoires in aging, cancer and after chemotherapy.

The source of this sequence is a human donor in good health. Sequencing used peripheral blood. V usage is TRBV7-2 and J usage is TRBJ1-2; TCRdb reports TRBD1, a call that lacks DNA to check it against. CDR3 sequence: CASTQDRGNYGYTF.